Below, 26 T cell receptor beta chains from the same sample are listed, as sequenced in a study of T cells in tumors after PD-1 blockade. The table came from immunoSEQ multiplex PCR; TCRdb's copy has only in-frame clones and leaves some out. The table shows 3,500 to 4,500 clones, with approximately 71% occurring only once. The source material was tumor tissue, sampled before anti-PD-1 treatment. Source of these receptors: a human donor with basal cell carcinoma.

The CDR3: CASSQDRFVRGRMFGYTF. The CDR3 DNA sequence: TGTGCCAGCAGCCAAGATCGTTTTGTCAGGGGCCGTATGTTTGGCTACACCTTC. The chain carries TRBV3-1 (or the pseudogene TRBV3-2) and TRBJ1-2, with D possibly matching TRBD1 (6 bases). Germline lookup yields CDR1 LGHDT and CDR2 YNNKEL (reference sequence). This CDR3 comprises 18 residues. V was shortened by 0 bases and J by 7 bases, with 24 bases between the two germline ends.

The chain couples TRBV7-9 to TRBJ1-3; D gene ambiguous. CDR3 length: 14 amino acids. The V and J ends lost 3 bases and 8 bases respectively, with 14 bases between them. Germline values: CDR1 SEHNR, CDR2 FQNEAQ (reference sequence). The CDR3 sequence is CASSLEGPGDTIYF. In nucleotides, the CDR3 is TGTGCCAGCAGCTTGGAGGGCCCAGGAGACACCATATATTTT.

The gene calls are TRBV7-2 and TRBJ1-2; D gene ambiguous. Trimming took off 3 bases at V and 3 bases at J, with 8 bases between the two ends. The CDR3 sequence is 13 residues long. CDR1 and CDR2 from the germline V gene are SGHTA and FQGNSA. CDR3: CASSLYRDYGYTF. Written as DNA, the CDR3 is TGTGCCAGCAGCTTGTACAGAGACTATGGCTACACCTTC.

The V call is TRBV3-1 (or the pseudogene TRBV3-2), the J call TRBJ2-7, with TRBD1 matching over 8 bases. CDR3 length: 16 residues. V lost 1 base and J lost 7; bases outside the gene matches: 12. Germline V gene lookup returns CDR1 LGHDT and CDR2 YNNKEL (reference sequence). This CDR3 reads CASSQGVADRAGEQYF. Here the CDR3 DNA reads TGTGCCAGCAGCCAAGGGGTGGCGGACAGGGCGGGGGAGCAGTACTTC.

The gene calls are TRBV3-1 (or the pseudogene TRBV3-2) and TRBJ1-1; the D gene is possibly TRBD1 (5 bases). The CDR3 contains 13 residues. The ends were cut back, 3 bases at V and 0 bases at J, with 5 bases in the middle. CDR1 is LGHDT and CDR2 is YNNKEL in the germline V gene (reference sequence). CDR3 sequence reads: CASSQGVNTEAFF. CDR3 sequence (DNA): TGTGCCAGCAGCCAGGGGGTGAACACTGAAGCTTTCTTT.

The chain is built from TRBV7-9 and TRBJ1-2; D unresolved. This CDR3 spans 14 amino acids. Per germline, CDR1 SEHNR and CDR2 FQNEAQ (reference sequence). V lost 2 bases and J lost 4, with 11 bases in between. The CDR3 bases are TGTGCCAGCAGCTTAATAGGGCAGTTCTATGGCTACACCTTC. It yields the protein CASSLIGQFYGYTF. Combining the CDR3 with reference TRBV7-9 and TRBJ1-2 gives the whole variable domain DTGVSQNPRHKITKRGQNVTFRCDPISEHNRLYWYRQTLGQGPEFLTYFQNEAQLEKSRLLSDRFSAERPKGSFSTLEIQRTEQGDSAMYLCASSLIGQFYGYTFGSGTRLTVV.

This rearrangement joins TRBV5-5 to TRBJ1-5, with D possibly TRBD1 on 5 matching bases. Germline lookup yields CDR1 SGHKS and CDR2 YYEKEE (reference sequence). V was clipped by 4 bases and J by 6 bases, with 14 bases between them. The CDR3 extends over 14 amino acids. The DNA for the CDR3 is TGTGCCAGCAGCATGGGCGGGGCTGGTCAGCCCCAGCATTTT. This sequence encodes CASSMGGAGQPQHF.

V is TRBV3-1 (or the pseudogene TRBV3-2) and J is TRBJ2-5, with D possibly matching TRBD2 (5 bases). The CDR3 extends over 13 amino acids. Germline V gives CDR1 LGHDT, CDR2 YNNKEL (reference sequence). Trimming removed 4 bases at V and 3 bases at J, with 9 bases between. The CDR3 nucleotides read TGTGCCAGCAGCCCCTCCGGGGAAGAGACCCAGTACTTC. Amino acids: CASSPSGEETQYF.

V is TRBV9 and J is TRBJ2-1, with D perhaps matching TRBD1 (5 bases). Germline-derived CDR1 and CDR2 are SGDLS and YYNGEE. The CDR3 contains 14 residues. V lost 6 bases and J lost 7, with 17 bases in between. The CDR3: CASTLGLESNEQFF. The CDR3 coding sequence is TGTGCCAGCACCCTGGGGCTAGAGTCAAATGAGCAGTTCTTC.

V and J are TRBV2 and TRBJ2-7, with no clear D. Germline-derived CDR1 and CDR2 are SNHLY and FYNNEI. The CDR3 runs 15 residues. The V end was cut by 7 bases, the J end by 0 bases, with 16 bases between. The CDR3 loop is CASKKTRPNSYEQYF. Written as DNA, the CDR3 is TGTGCCAGCAAGAAGACTCGACCTAACTCCTACGAGCAGTACTTC.

Written as DNA, the CDR3 is TGCGCCAGCAGCCAGGGATCAGGGCTTGCTTTCTTT. Amino acids: CASSQGSGLAFF. The chain uses TRBV4-3 and TRBJ1-1, with D possibly matching TRBD1 (5 bases). Trimming cost V 3 bases and J 11 bases, with 13 bases left between them. CDR3 length: 12 amino acids. CDR1 LGHNA and CDR2 YSLEER come from the germline V gene.

This clone was detected a few times. The V and J genes are TRBV7-9 and TRBJ1-4; perhaps TRBD1 as D (6 bases). Per the germline V gene, CDR1 is SEHNR and CDR2 is FQNEAQ (reference sequence). V lost 1 base, J lost 8 bases, and 11 bases lay in between. This CDR3 contains 14 residues. The CDR3: CASSLEGGGEKLFF. CDR3 DNA: TGTGCCAGCAGCTTAGAAGGGGGAGGCGAAAAACTGTTTTTT.

This clone was found a few times. The rearrangement joins TRBV28 to TRBJ1-2; weak D call: TRBD1 (5 bases). Deletions cut 6 bases from V and 2 bases from J, with 10 bases between. Germline lookup yields CDR1 MDHEN and CDR2 SYDVKM. This CDR3 has 13 residues. CDR3 DNA sequence: TGTGCCAGCAGGCCTGGGGGGAACTATGGCTACACCTTC. This gives the protein CASRPGGNYGYTF.

The chain carries TRBV5-1 and TRBJ2-2; TRBD1 aligns across 12 bases. Trimming took 2 bases from V and 6 from J; bases not matched to a gene: 5. In germline, CDR1 is SGHRS, CDR2 YFSETQ. This CDR3 contains 16 residues. The CDR3, as DNA: TGCGCCAGCAGCTTATTGGGACAGGGGGCTTCCGGGGAGCTGTTTTTT. Encoded protein: CASSLLGQGASGELFF.

This clone appeared a single time. This chain uses TRBV6-1 with TRBJ1-2; TRBD1 is a possible D gene (6 bases). The CDR3 sequence is 14 residues long. Looked up from germline, CDR1 is MNHNS and CDR2 is SASEGT. With 1 base removed from V and 3 bases from J, the gap between germline ends came to 9 bases. CDR3 bases: TGTGCCAGCAGTGAAGTTGGGGGCGACTATGGCTACACCTTC. It is translated as CASSEVGGDYGYTF.

The gene calls are TRBV5-4 and TRBJ2-2, with 8 nucleotides matching TRBD2. The length of the CDR3 is 15 residues. CDR1 and CDR2 from the germline V gene are SGHNT and YYREEE (reference sequence). The ends lost 0 bases at V and 7 bases at J; junction bases unmatched: 5. The CDR3 coding sequence is TGTGCCAGCAGCTTGGCCGGGACTAGAGACGGGGAGCTGTTTTTT. Translated: CASSLAGTRDGELFF.

This clone has more than one count but fewer than ten. The J gene is TRBJ1-6, the V gene TRBV15; TRBD1 might be the D (6 bases). The ends were cut back, 5 bases at V and 3 bases at J, with 8 bases in the middle. Germline V gene lookup returns CDR1 LNHNV and CDR2 YYDKDF (reference sequence). CDR3 size: 14 residues. The chain's CDR3 is CATSGQNYNSPLHF. In DNA form, the CDR3 reads TGTGCCACCAGCGGACAGAACTATAATTCACCCCTCCACTTT.

This clone was recorded a few times. The V gene is TRBV28, the J gene TRBJ1-5; no clear D. The CDR3 is made up of 13 amino acids. The germline V and J ends were trimmed by 1 base and 1 base, with 2 bases remaining between them. Per germline, CDR1 MDHEN and CDR2 SYDVKM. The CDR3 nucleotides read TGTGCCAGCAGTTTATTCAGCAATCAGCCCCAGCATTTT. Protein: CASSLFSNQPQHF.

The gene calls are TRBV13 and TRBJ1-2, with D possibly being TRBD1 (5 bases). Trimming cost V 0 bases and J 6 bases, with 8 bases left between them. The CDR3 sequence is 13 residues long. CDR1 PRHDT and CDR2 FYEKMQ come from the germline V gene (reference sequence). The CDR3 protein is CASSLGGGNGYTF. The CDR3 DNA reads as TGTGCCAGCAGCTTAGGTGGGGGGAATGGCTACACCTTC.

V and J are TRBV30 and TRBJ2-1, with D unclear. The CDR3 sequence is 12 residues long. Germline CDR1 is GTSNPN and CDR2 is SVGIG (reference sequence). The V end lost 0 bases, the J end lost 9 bases, and 9 bases lay between the germline ends. In DNA, the CDR3 is TGTGCCTGGAGTGTAAGGCAGAGTGAGCAGTTCTTC. Amino acids: CAWSVRQSEQFF.

This rearrangement joins TRBV6-6 to TRBJ2-7; no clear D gene. The germline V and J ends were trimmed by 4 bases and 1 base, with 8 bases remaining between them. This CDR3 comprises 13 residues. Germline values: CDR1 MNHNY, CDR2 SVGAGI (reference sequence). Written as DNA, the CDR3 is TGTGCCAGCAGTTCTCTACCTTCCTACGAGCAGTACTTC. Protein sequence: CASSSLPSYEQYF.

The V and J genes are TRBV28 and TRBJ2-1; 9 positions agree with TRBD2. CDR1 is MDHEN, CDR2 SYDVKM, per germline. CDR3 length: 16 residues. Trimming cost V 6 bases and J 8 bases; bases outside gene matches: 14. The CDR3 is CASRSSGTSGIDEQFF. In DNA form, the CDR3 reads TGTGCCAGCAGATCTAGCGGGACTAGTGGTATCGATGAGCAGTTCTTC.

The chain couples TRBV20-1 to TRBJ2-3, with D unresolved. The CDR3 totals 11 residues. V lost 3 bases to trimming and J lost 3 bases, with 4 bases between them. Per the germline V gene, CDR1 is DFQATT and CDR2 is SNEGSKA (reference sequence). CDR3 sequence: CSARGTDTQYF. CDR3 in DNA: TGCAGTGCTAGGGGGACAGATACGCAGTATTTT.

The V call is TRBV14, the J call TRBJ1-2; 7 nucleotides agree with TRBD1. Germline CDR1 SGHDN, CDR2 FVKESK. Losses at the gene ends were 4 bases for V and 4 bases for J; bases not matched to a gene: 3. This CDR3 has 13 residues. The CDR3 DNA follows: TGTGCCAGCAGCCTCGGGACAGTCTATGGCTACACCTTC. It translates to CASSLGTVYGYTF.

Only one count was recorded for this clone. The rearrangement links TRBV6-2 or TRBV6-3 to TRBJ2-3; D uncertain. The CDR3 sequence is 13 residues long. Germline V gene sequence: CDR1 MNHEY, CDR2 SVGEGT. Trimming shortened V by 2 bases and J by 4 bases, and 7 bases separated the two germline ends. The CDR3, as DNA: TGTGCCAGCAGTTACCATGGGCCAGATACGCAGTATTTT. Translating gives CASSYHGPDTQYF.

There are a few counts of this clone. The V call is TRBV5-1, the J call TRBJ2-7, with D maybe TRBD2 (7 bases). This CDR3 spans 18 amino acids. V was trimmed by 4 bases and J by 4 bases, leaving 27 bases between them. The germline CDR1 and CDR2 sequences are SGHRS and YFSETQ. The CDR3 sequence is CASSPGGGGSSSIYEQYF. The DNA of the CDR3 is TGCGCCAGCAGCCCTGGGGGCGGGGGCTCTTCCTCAATTTACGAGCAGTACTTC.